This T cell receptor beta chain emerged from a study of CD8+ T cells in alopecia areata. Study information: Patients received oral tofacitinib, 5 to 10 mg twice daily, for moderate-to-severe alopecia areata. Study-level points and caveats: For patients receiving tofacitinib, scalp clonality and expanded CD8+ clones among the top 100 significantly decreased.

This clone was observed once. Antigen: not known. Following extraction, RNA underwent reverse transcription to cDNA, which served as the sequencing template. Produced via immunoSEQ multiplex PCR; TCRdb's table is partial and in-frame only. This table holds 150,000 to 200,000 clones, 65% found once. Treatment meaning: oral pan-JAK inhibitor, 5-10 mg twice daily. Those with alopecia areata gave lesional scalp punch biopsies and peripheral blood. Germline V gene lookup returns CDR1 SQVTM and CDR2 ANQGSEA. CDR3 size: 16 residues. V was pared by 7 bases and J by 0 bases, with 22 bases between. This sequence was found in a human donor with alopecia areata. Material: CD4+ T cells sorted from blood, obtained at week 4, from a patient treated with tofacitinib. The chain uses TRBV29-1 and TRBJ2-7, with D maybe TRBD2 (6 bases). This CDR3 is CSAGVRQRGTSYEQYF. Written as DNA, the CDR3 is TGCAGCGCCGGGGTTAGGCAACGCGGGACCTCCTACGAGCAGTACTTC.